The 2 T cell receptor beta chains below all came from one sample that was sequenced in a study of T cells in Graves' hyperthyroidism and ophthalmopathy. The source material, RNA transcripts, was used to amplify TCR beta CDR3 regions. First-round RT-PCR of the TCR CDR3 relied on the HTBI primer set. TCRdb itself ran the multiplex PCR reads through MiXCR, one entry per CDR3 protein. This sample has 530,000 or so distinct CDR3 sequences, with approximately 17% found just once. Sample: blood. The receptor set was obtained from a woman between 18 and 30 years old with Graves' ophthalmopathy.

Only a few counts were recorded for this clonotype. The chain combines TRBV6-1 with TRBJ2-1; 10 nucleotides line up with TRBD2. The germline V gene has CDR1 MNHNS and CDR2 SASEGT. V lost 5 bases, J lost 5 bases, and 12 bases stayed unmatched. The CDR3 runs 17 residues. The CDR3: CASSPTVGTSGDNEQFF. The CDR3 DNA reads TGTGCCAGCAGTCCTACCGTGGGCACTAGCGGGGACAATGAGCAGTTCTTC.

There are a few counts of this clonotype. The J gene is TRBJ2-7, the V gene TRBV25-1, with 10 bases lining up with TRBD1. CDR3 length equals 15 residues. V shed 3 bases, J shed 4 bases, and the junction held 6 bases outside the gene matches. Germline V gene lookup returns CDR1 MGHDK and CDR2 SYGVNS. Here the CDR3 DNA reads TGTGCCAGCAGTGATCCGGGACAGGGGAGTTACGAGCAGTACTTC. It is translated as CASSDPGQGSYEQYF.